The entry below gives a single T cell receptor beta chain sequence along with its context. The antigen is undetermined. This record comes from a study of OX40 agonist ivuxolimab in advanced cancers. Study-level information: Three individuals attained partial responses, comprising one hepatocellular carcinoma case and two cutaneous melanoma cases.

Study-wide results and limits: Still undetermined is the antigen specificity of the expanded peripheral T cells.

Trimming left V 5 bases short and J 1 base short, with 12 bases between. Germline values: CDR1 MNHNY, CDR2 SVGAGI (reference sequence). CDR3 size: 15 residues. TCRdb keeps only in-frame clones here, not all; method: immunoSEQ multiplex PCR. The data contain 50,000 to 65,000 clones, 75% to 90% of them singletons. The TCR comes from an adult with an advanced solid tumor such as melanoma, head and neck, liver or kidney cancer. V is TRBV6-6 and J is TRBJ2-1, with D maybe TRBD2 (6 bases). Source: CD4+ or CD8+ T cells sorted from blood, taken in a trial of the OX40 agonist ivuxolimab. The CDR3 coding sequence is TGTGCCAGCAGTAACCAACGGGGGTCCTACAATGAGCAGTTCTTC. Amino acids: CASSNQRGSYNEQFF.